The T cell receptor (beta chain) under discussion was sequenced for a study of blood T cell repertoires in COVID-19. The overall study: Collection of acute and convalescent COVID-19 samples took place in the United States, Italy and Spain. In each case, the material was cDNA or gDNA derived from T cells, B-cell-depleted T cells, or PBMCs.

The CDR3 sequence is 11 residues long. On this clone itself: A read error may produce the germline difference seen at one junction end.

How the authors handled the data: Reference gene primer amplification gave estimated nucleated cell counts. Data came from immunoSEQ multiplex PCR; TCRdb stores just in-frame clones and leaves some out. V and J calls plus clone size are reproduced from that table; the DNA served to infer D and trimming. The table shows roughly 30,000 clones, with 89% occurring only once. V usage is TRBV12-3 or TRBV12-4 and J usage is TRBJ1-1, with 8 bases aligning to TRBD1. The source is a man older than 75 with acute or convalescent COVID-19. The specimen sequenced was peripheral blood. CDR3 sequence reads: CASSLGGDRHF. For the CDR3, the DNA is TGTGCCAGCAGTTTAGGAGGGGACAGGCATTTT.